This T cell receptor beta chain was identified in a study of blood T cells in healthy people across ages. A second PCR of 7 to 11 cycles used a sample-barcoded 5' primer and a J-beta primer mix. TCRdb itself ran the 5' RACE reads through MiXCR, one entry per CDR3 protein. The sample yields about 1.8 million distinct CDR3 sequences, roughly 52% seen once. Per individual sample, total RNA of at least 5.5 micrograms was extracted. There are a few counts of this clonotype. The germline gives CDR1 MNHEY, CDR2 SVGAGI. With V trimmed by 5 bases and J by 6 bases, 3 bases remained unmatched. CDR3 length: 12 residues.

The clonotype originates from a woman aged 40 to 50 in good health. V is TRBV6-5 and J is TRBJ1-2; 7 bases are shared with TRBD1. The sequencing input was blood. The DNA for the CDR3 is TGTGCCAGCAGTCCGGGACAGAATGGCTACACCTTC. Its translation: CASSPGQNGYTF.